The 3 T cell receptor beta chains given below trace back to one sample, sequenced in a study of blood T cell repertoires in COVID-19. Repertoires were generated with immunoSEQ multiplex PCR, while TCRdb's copy carries only in-frame clones and drops some. The repertoire holds about 300,000 clones, with around 86% as singletons. Material: PBMCs or T cells enriched from blood (not recorded which). Every receptor here comes from a man aged 30 to 39 who had recovered from COVID-19.

This chain connects TRBV7-8 to TRBJ2-5, with D hard to call. This CDR3 has 16 amino acids. V lost 1 base to trimming and J lost 2 bases, with 14 bases between them. CDR1 and CDR2 from the germline V gene are SGHVS and FQNEAQ. Written as DNA, the CDR3 is TGTGCCAGCAGCTTAGGGTACATTGAGGTACAAGAGACCCAGTACTTC. Translated, it gives CASSLGYIEVQETQYF.

In this sample, this clone turned up a few times. Relative to the germline gene, one junction end is altered; a read error may explain this. For the CDR3, the DNA is TGTGCCAGCAGCTCGACGGCTCAGGTATACTTCTTC. This gives the protein CASSSTAQVYFF. This chain links TRBV11-3 with TRBJ2-7; no clear D. The length of the CDR3 is 12 residues. Per germline, CDR1 SGHNT and CDR2 YENEEA. Combining the CDR3 with reference TRBV11-3 and TRBJ2-7 gives the whole variable domain EAGVVQSPRYKIIEKKQPVAFWCNPISGHNTLYWYLQNLGQGPELLIRYENEEAVDDSQLPKDRFSAERLKGVDSTLKIQPAELGDSAVYLCASSSTAQVYFFGPGTRLTVT.

This clone was recorded only once. Within the sample, other DNA sequences also encode this same CDR3. V is TRBV25-1 and J is TRBJ1-2, with unresolved D. The V gene lost 3 bases and the J gene lost 5 bases, with 4 bases spanning the gap. The CDR3 contains 11 residues. Germline V gene data show CDR1 as MGHDK and CDR2 as SYGVNS. DNA of the CDR3: TGTGCCAGCAGTGACGGTTATGGCTACACCTTC. The encoded protein is CASSDGYGYTF.